The 12 T cell receptor beta chains below all came from one sample that was sequenced in a study of OX40 agonist ivuxolimab in advanced cancers. The library came from the immunoSEQ multiplex PCR assay. TCRdb provides this immuneACCESS table in a form limited to in-frame rearrangements. Some clones are lacking; in checked studies, under half of them reflect an unresolved V gene, and why the rest are absent is not known. A total of about 71,000 clones appear in this sample, 84% of them only once. The ten largest clones add up to roughly 0.79% of the sample. The specimen was CD4+ or CD8+ T cells sorted from blood, collected in a trial of the OX40 agonist ivuxolimab. These receptors were obtained from an adult with an advanced solid tumor such as melanoma, head and neck, liver or kidney cancer.

The chain links TRBV29-1 to TRBJ2-1; no reliable D call. The CDR3 is made up of 12 amino acids. In germline, CDR1 is SQVTM, CDR2 ANQGSEA. Trimming left V 6 bases short and J 7 bases short, with 13 bases between. CDR3 coding DNA: TGCAGCGTAGCGACACCATGGAATGAGCAGTTCTTC. It encodes CSVATPWNEQFF.

The chain combines TRBV2 with TRBJ2-1; D remains ambiguous. Per germline, CDR1 SNHLY and CDR2 FYNNEI. There are 12 residues in the CDR3. Between the trimmed V and J ends, which lost 6 bases and 2 bases, there was a span of 5 bases. The DNA of the CDR3 is TGTGCCAGCAGCCCCACCTACAATGAGCAGTTCTTC. Its translation is CASSPTYNEQFF.

This clone was picked up a small number of times. The chain employs TRBV25-1 and TRBJ1-2; TRBD1 is a possible D gene (5 bases). V lost 4 bases, J lost 5 bases, and 11 bases lay in between. Germline V gene data show CDR1 as MGHDK and CDR2 as SYGVNS. The CDR3 consists of 13 residues. The chain's CDR3 is CASSASGRYGYTF. The CDR3 DNA reads TGTGCCAGCAGTGCGTCGGGGCGGTATGGCTACACCTTC.

This rearrangement joins TRBV28 to TRBJ1-5; no definite D call. CDR1 and CDR2 (germline): MDHEN, SYDVKM. This CDR3 is built from 12 residues. Trimming shortened V by 7 bases and J by 5 bases, and 9 bases separated the two germline ends. CDR3 bases: TGTGCCAGCACGAGCGGGGATCAGCCCCAGCATTTT. Its translation is CASTSGDQPQHF.

The DNA of the CDR3 is TGTGCCAGCAGCTTAGCACCCTATGGAGGCTACACCTTC. It translates to CASSLAPYGGYTF. The gene calls are TRBV7-9 and TRBJ1-2, with D unresolved. This CDR3 is built from 13 residues. With 0 bases removed from V and 8 bases from J, the gap between germline ends came to 10 bases. Germline V CDR1 and CDR2: SEHNR, FQNEAQ (reference sequence).

The chain is built from TRBV5-1 and TRBJ2-7, with 10 bases that match TRBD1. The V gene's germline CDR1 is SGHRS and CDR2 YFSETQ. The CDR3 is made up of 13 amino acids. V shed 3 bases, J shed 5 bases, and the junction held 2 bases outside the gene matches. CDR3 nucleotides: TGCGCCAGCAGCTCCGGACAGGGGGACGAGCAGTACTTC. This codes for CASSSGQGDEQYF.

J is TRBJ1-2 and V is TRBV6-1; D might be TRBD1 (5 bases). Germline CDR1 reads MNHNS; CDR2 reads SASEGT. The ends were cut back, 7 bases at V and 6 bases at J, with 15 bases in the middle. This CDR3 is built from 13 residues. The CDR3 loop is CASIKKGTHGYTF. In nucleotides, the CDR3 is TGTGCCAGCATCAAAAAGGGGACCCATGGCTACACCTTC.

The gene calls are TRBV5-1 and TRBJ2-2; D is unresolved. CDR3 size: 15 residues. V lost 2 bases and J 6 bases, leaving 14 bases between the germline ends. Germline CDR1 and CDR2: SGHRS and YFSETQ. The CDR3 spells CASSLSNTLAGELFF. The CDR3 bases are TGCGCCAGCAGCTTATCGAACACTCTCGCCGGGGAGCTGTTTTTT.

The sample holds a few counts of this clone. This chain's CDR3 is CASSQVSVVATYEQYF. Written as DNA, the CDR3 is TGTGCCAGCAGCCAAGTATCAGTTGTCGCCACCTACGAGCAGTACTTC. V gene TRBV4-2 combines with J gene TRBJ2-7; D gene unclear. CDR3 length: 16 residues. The ends were cut back, 1 base at V and 2 bases at J, with 15 bases in the middle. CDR1 LGHNA and CDR2 YNFKEQ come from the germline V gene.

V is TRBV19 and J is TRBJ2-3; D tentatively reads TRBD1 or TRBD2 (5 bases each). The V gene's germline CDR1 is LNHDA and CDR2 SQIVND (reference sequence). The germline V and J ends were trimmed by 3 bases and 6 bases, with 19 bases remaining between them. This CDR3 is built from 16 residues. The CDR3 DNA follows: TGTGCCAGTAGTATTCTCCGAGGGACCAGAGGGGATACGCAGTATTTT. This codes for CASSILRGTRGDTQYF.

V is TRBV29-1 and J is TRBJ1-1; 8 positions match TRBD1. Looked up from germline, CDR1 is SQVTM and CDR2 is ANQGSEA. This CDR3 region has 13 residues. Trimming cost V 3 bases and J 4 bases; bases outside gene matches: 4. The CDR3 nucleotides are TGCAGCGTTGAGGTACAGGGGGGCACTGAAGCTTTCTTT. This sequence encodes CSVEVQGGTEAFF.

This sequence joins TRBV6-5 and TRBJ2-7, with D unresolved. Germline CDR1 MNHEY, CDR2 SVGAGI. The CDR3 is made up of 13 amino acids. V dropped 4 bases and J dropped 2 bases, with 9 bases sitting between them. Here the CDR3 reads CASSSDGTYEQYF. CDR3 nucleotide sequence: TGTGCCAGCAGTTCTGACGGTACCTACGAGCAGTACTTC.